A selection of T cell receptor beta chains follows, all from one sample in a study of shared clonotypes between healthy human individuals. TCRdb's copy holds only in-frame clones and misses some; the assay was immunoSEQ multiplex PCR. The sample consists of approximately 1.4 million clones, 95% to 99% of them appearing once. Sequencing input: naive CD4+ T cells sorted from blood. All receptors come from a man aged 25-45 years in good health. Each CDR3 is given with its conserved first and last residue. The D gene is left open where the match is weak. Only part of the rows carry a size: once, few, many, or a class if the clone is expanded.

j_call	clone_size	v_call	d_call	cdr3_aa	cdr3_nt
TRBJ1-2	once	TRBV7-6	-	CASSSYRDKRANYGYTF	TGTGCCAGCAGCTCATACAGAGACAAGAGGGCCAACTATGGCTACACCTTC
TRBJ2-2	-	TRBV7-6	TRBD2	CASSRGTSGDLTGELFF	TGTGCCAGCAGCCGTGGGACTAGCGGAGATCTCACCGGGGAGCTGTTTTTT
TRBJ2-3	-	TRBV27	TRBD1	CASSLDRGPTDTQYF	TGTGCCAGCAGTTTGGACAGGGGTCCCACAGATACGCAGTATTTT
TRBJ2-3	-	TRBV7-6	TRBD2	CASSPSTPRLAGEADTQYF	TGTGCCAGCAGCCCATCTACACCCCGACTAGCGGGAGAAGCAGATACGCAGTATTTT
TRBJ1-1	-	TRBV7-9	TRBD1	CASTRTGSNTEAFF	TGTGCCAGCACCCGGACAGGGTCGAACACTGAAGCTTTCTTT
TRBJ2-1	-	TRBV19	-	CASSILGDTPSFF	TGTGCCAGTAGTATACTAGGGGACACCCCATCGTTCTTC
TRBJ2-3	-	TRBV15	-	CATSREEKGTDTQYF	TGTGCCACCAGCAGAGAAGAGAAGGGCACAGATACGCAGTATTTT
TRBJ1-2	-	TRBV19	TRBD1	CASSQPGTVYGYTF	TGTGCCAGTAGTCAACCTGGGACAGTCTATGGCTACACCTTC
TRBJ1-1	-	TRBV7-2	-	CASSSISRPLYAEAFF	TGTGCCAGCAGCAGCATATCCCGTCCCTTGTACGCTGAAGCTTTCTTT
TRBJ2-3	once	TRBV5-1	TRBD2	CASSLQPGGLDTDTQYF	TGCGCCAGCAGCTTGCAACCGGGGGGACTAGACACAGATACGCAGTATTTT
TRBJ2-5	-	TRBV25-1	-	CASSVWETYQETQYF	TGTGCCAGCAGTGTGTGGGAAACGTACCAAGAGACCCAGTACTTC
TRBJ2-7	-	TRBV11-2	-	CASNRQTYEQYF	TGTGCCAGCAACAGACAGACTTACGAGCAGTACTTC
TRBJ2-7	-	TRBV7-8	TRBD1	CASSLVTGGYEQYF	TGTGCCAGCAGCTTAGTGACAGGGGGCTACGAGCAGTACTTC
TRBJ2-2	-	TRBV11-2	-	CASSLDFGAELFF	TGTGCCAGCAGCTTAGATTTTGGCGCGGAGCTGTTTTTT
TRBJ2-1	-	TRBV5-8	TRBD2	CASSSRGDLYNEQFF	TGTGCCAGCAGTTCACGGGGGGACCTATACAATGAGCAGTTCTTC
TRBJ2-1	-	TRBV30	-	CAWSYHGNPNNEQFF	TGTGCCTGGAGTTACCACGGAAATCCGAACAATGAGCAGTTCTTC
TRBJ2-3	-	TRBV11-1	TRBD1	CASSLAGDRRVQWDTQYF	TGTGCCAGCAGCTTAGCGGGGGACAGGCGGGTACAATGGGATACGCAGTATTTT
TRBJ2-3	-	TRBV5-4	-	CASSFTPVEDLSTDTQYF	TGTGCCAGCAGCTTCACCCCCGTTGAGGATCTTAGCACAGATACGCAGTATTTT
TRBJ2-1	once	TRBV5-1	-	CASSFSGSGNEQFF	TGCGCCAGCAGCTTTAGCGGCAGCGGGAATGAGCAGTTCTTC
TRBJ2-1	-	TRBV5-6	-	CASSFPGLLNEQFF	TGTGCCAGCAGTTTCCCAGGGCTACTCAATGAGCAGTTCTTC
TRBJ1-2	-	TRBV10-3	-	CAISGQIGDRGYTF	TGTGCCATCAGTGGCCAAATCGGGGACCGGGGCTACACCTTC
TRBJ1-2	-	TRBV27	TRBD1	CASSFRAPIRDRGRTGGYTF	TGTGCCAGCAGTTTCCGCGCCCCTATCCGGGACAGGGGTCGTACGGGGGGCTACACCTTC
TRBJ2-5	-	TRBV5-6	TRBD1	CASSRQGYQETQYF	TGTGCCAGCAGCCGACAGGGCTACCAAGAGACCCAGTACTTC
TRBJ2-7	-	TRBV11-3	TRBD1	CASRSGQFLHEQYF	TGTGCCAGCAGATCGGGACAGTTCCTACACGAGCAGTACTTC
TRBJ2-1	-	TRBV14	-	CASSLRTENNEQFF	TGTGCCAGCAGCCTGCGGACTGAGAACAATGAGCAGTTCTTC
TRBJ1-1	-	TRBV28	-	CASTPFRPEGNTEAFF	TGTGCCAGCACTCCCTTCAGGCCTGAAGGGAACACTGAAGCTTTCTTT
TRBJ2-1	-	TRBV28	-	CASSSVSGSSYNEQFF	TGTGCCAGCAGTTCCGTCAGCGGCAGCTCCTACAATGAGCAGTTCTTC
TRBJ2-1	-	TRBV5-1	-	CASAAAHHDEQFF	TGCGCCAGCGCGGCGGCCCACCACGATGAGCAGTTCTTC
TRBJ2-7	-	TRBV6-5	-	CASTPTGLDEQYF	TGTGCCAGCACCCCCACGGGGCTCGACGAGCAGTACTTC
TRBJ1-1	-	TRBV27	-	CASSLFPGRNTEAFF	TGTGCCAGCAGTTTATTCCCAGGACGGAACACTGAAGCTTTCTTT
TRBJ1-4	-	TRBV18	-	CASSPGSTNEKLFF	TGTGCCAGCTCACCAGGCAGCACTAATGAAAAACTGTTTTTT
TRBJ2-7	-	TRBV5-1	TRBD2	CASSLSGTSNEQYF	TGCGCCAGCAGCTTAAGCGGGACGTCCAACGAGCAGTACTTC
TRBJ2-7	-	TRBV2	-	CASRSGIEQYF	TGTGCCAGCAGGAGTGGGATCGAGCAGTACTTC
TRBJ1-2	-	TRBV27	-	CASRSGGEMNYGYTF	TGTGCCAGCAGGTCGGGAGGGGAGATGAACTATGGCTACACCTTC
TRBJ2-1	-	TRBV7-2	-	CASSLGGTGANNEQFF	TGTGCCAGCAGCTTAGGGGGCACGGGAGCGAACAATGAGCAGTTCTTC
TRBJ2-7	-	TRBV11-2	TRBD1	CASSFKQGVEQYF	TGTGCCAGCAGCTTCAAACAGGGGGTCGAGCAGTACTTC
TRBJ2-7	-	TRBV7-9	TRBD1	CASTRGQGLEQYF	TGTGCCAGCACTCGGGGACAGGGCCTGGAGCAGTACTTC
TRBJ2-5	-	TRBV9	-	CASSVGARSETQYF	TGTGCCAGCAGCGTAGGGGCTAGAAGTGAGACCCAGTACTTC
TRBJ2-5	once	TRBV5-4	-	CASSLPMEAQYF	TGTGCCAGCAGCCTTCCTATGGAGGCCCAGTACTTC
TRBJ2-5	-	TRBV18	-	CASSQPNQETQYF	TGTGCCAGCTCACAGCCTAACCAAGAGACCCAGTACTTC
TRBJ2-7	-	TRBV5-4	-	CASSREYEQYF	TGTGCCAGCAGCCGAGAATACGAGCAGTACTTC
TRBJ1-1	-	TRBV29-1	-	CSVALNTEAFF	TGCAGCGTCGCCCTGAACACTGAAGCTTTCTTT
TRBJ1-1	-	TRBV5-1	-	CASSLDASRNTEAFF	TGCGCCAGCAGCTTGGATGCCAGCCGGAACACTGAAGCTTTCTTT
TRBJ2-5	-	TRBV5-4	-	CASSAERGQYF	TGTGCCAGCAGCGCCGAACGCGGTCAGTACTTC
TRBJ2-5	-	TRBV6-5	-	CASSQGETQYF	TGTGCCAGCAGTCAGGGGGAGACCCAGTACTTC
TRBJ1-2	once	TRBV7-6	-	CASSLGEGYGYTF	TGTGCCAGCAGCTTAGGGGAGGGCTATGGCTACACCTTC